A selection of T cell receptor beta chains follows, all from one sample in a study. TCRdb used MiXCR to reprocess the RT-PCR reads, holding one entry per CDR3 protein. Here the sample spans 550,000 to 750,000 distinct CDR3 sequences, over 12% being singletons. Sequencing was carried out using memory CD4+ T cells from blood. The receptors were sampled from a female donor in good health, serving as a healthy control. The CDR3 runs from the conserved cysteine through the conserved F or W. The D gene is left open where the match is weak. Clone size, where shown, is once, few, many, or a class for clones that have expanded.

J gene | V gene | D gene | clone size | CDR3 DNA | CDR3 protein
TRBJ2-2 | TRBV30 | NA | NA | TGTGCCTGGACCACCACAGGGTCGAACACCGGGGAGCTGTTTTTT | CAWTTTGSNTGELFF
TRBJ2-7 | TRBV12-3/TRBV12-4 | TRBD2 | NA | TGTGCCAGCAGGGCGGGAGGGACCTACGAGCAGTACTTC | CASRAGGTYEQYF
TRBJ1-1 | TRBV7-2 | NA | NA | TGTGCCAGCAGCTTATTAAGGGTCGAAGCTTTCTTT | CASSLLRVEAFF
TRBJ2-4 | TRBV20-1 | NA | NA | TGCAGTGCTAGGGGTCAGGGGGGGTCTAAAAACATTCAGTACTTC | CSARGQGGSKNIQYF
TRBJ1-5 | TRBV4-1 | NA | NA | TGCGCCAGCAGCCAAGATCCGGACAGCTATCAGCCCCAGCATTTT | CASSQDPDSYQPQHF
TRBJ2-3 | TRBV12-3/TRBV12-4 | NA | few | TGTGCCAGCAGTTTACAAGGGATCCCCACAGATACGCAGTATTTT | CASSLQGIPTDTQYF
TRBJ2-2 | TRBV27 | NA | NA | TGTGCCGCCTTAGCGGAGAACACCGGGGAGCTGTTTTTT | CAALAENTGELFF
TRBJ1-5 | TRBV5-6 | NA | many | TGTGCCAGCAGCGTGGACGGGGGGGATCAGCCCCAGCATTTT | CASSVDGGDQPQHF
TRBJ1-5 | TRBV4-1 | TRBD1 | NA | TGCGCCAGCGGAGCCGCAGGGGGGGTTCAGCCCCAGCATTTT | CASGAAGGVQPQHF
TRBJ1-6 | TRBV7-8 | NA | NA | TGTGCCAGCAGCCCAACGACGGCGGGTTCACCCCTCCACTTT | CASSPTTAGSPLHF
TRBJ1-5 | TRBV12-3/TRBV12-4 | NA | NA | TGTGCCAGCAGTTCCATTTCTATTAATCCCCAGCATTTT | CASSSISINPQHF
TRBJ2-1 | TRBV5-1 | NA | many | TGCGCCAGCACCTCCGGGCTAGCAGTGAACAATGAGCAGTTCTTC | CASTSGLAVNNEQFF
TRBJ2-5 | TRBV20-1 | NA | NA | TGCAGCAATCGGGCGAGCGGCGAGACCCAGTACTTC | CSNRASGETQYF
TRBJ1-5 | TRBV11-2 | TRBD1 | few | TGTGCCAGCAGCCAGACCGGGACAGCCGATCAGCCCCAGCATTTT | CASSQTGTADQPQHF
TRBJ2-3 | TRBV7-2 | NA | many | TGTGCCAGCAGCTTAGATGTCGGCAAGCGGTATTTT | CASSLDVGKRYF
TRBJ2-5 | TRBV12-3/TRBV12-4 | TRBD1 | NA | TGTGCCAGCAACCCCGGGACAGCGCTAGAGACCCAGTACTTC | CASNPGTALETQYF
TRBJ2-1 | TRBV7-2 | NA | NA | TGTGCCAGCAGCACAGAGGGGTACTCCTACAATGAGCAGTTCTTC | CASSTEGYSYNEQFF
TRBJ2-5 | TRBV6-2/TRBV6-3 | NA | many | TGTGCCAGCAGTTCGCAGGGATCCAGGGAGACCCAGTACTTC | CASSSQGSRETQYF
TRBJ1-6 | TRBV5-1 | NA | NA | TGCGCCAGCAGCTTGTTGGCGGCAGAACGCGATTCACCCCTCCACTTT | CASSLLAAERDSPLHF
TRBJ2-7 | TRBV9 | NA | NA | TGTGCCAGCAGCCCTCAGTACCGGGACTTTGGGTACGAGCAGTACTTC | CASSPQYRDFGYEQYF
TRBJ2-3 | TRBV20-1 | TRBD2 | NA | TGCAGTGCCGTTCTAGCGGGAGGCTCGGATACGCAGTATTTT | CSAVLAGGSDTQYF
TRBJ2-5 | TRBV7-2 | TRBD1 | NA | TGTGCCAGCAGCTTATTTCATCCGGACAGGGGGTTAAACTTC | CASSLFHPDRGLNF
TRBJ2-7 | TRBV20-1 | TRBD2 | NA | TGCAGTGCTACTAGCGGGATACTTTACGAGCAGTACTTC | CSATSGILYEQYF
TRBJ1-4 | TRBV27 | NA | NA | TGTGCCAGCACCCAGAGCCGGGATAATAATGAAAAACTGTTTTTT | CASTQSRDNNEKLFF
TRBJ1-1 | TRBV29-1 | NA | NA | TGCAGCGTTGCTGCAGGGTCGAGGGACACTGAAGCTTTCTTT | CSVAAGSRDTEAFF
TRBJ1-1 | TRBV20-1 | NA | many | TGCAGTGCTAGAGATCGGACGGGGCGGACTGAAGCTTTCTTT | CSARDRTGRTEAFF
TRBJ2-2 | TRBV6-2/TRBV6-3 | NA | few | TGTGCCAGCAGTAAGGAGGGGCGGGAGCTGTTTTTT | CASSKEGRELFF
TRBJ2-3 | TRBV5-5 | TRBD1 | many | TGTGCCAGCAGCTCGGGACAGGCCACAGATACGCAGTATTTT | CASSSGQATDTQYF
TRBJ1-2 | TRBV5-1 | NA | few | TGCGCCAGCAGCCTAGAGGGACATAGGGATCCCCCTGGCTACACCTTC | CASSLEGHRDPPGYTF
TRBJ2-3 | TRBV19 | TRBD1 | NA | TGTGCCTCGAACAGGGGCACTAGCACAGATACGCAGTATTTT | CASNRGTSTDTQYF
TRBJ1-1 | TRBV5-1 | NA | few | TGCGCCAGCAGCTTTGGTGGGAGGGTGAACACTGAAGCTTTCTTT | CASSFGGRVNTEAFF
TRBJ1-5 | TRBV6-1 | NA | NA | TGTGCCAGCACGGGGGAGGTTTATAGCAATCAGCCCCAGCATTTT | CASTGEVYSNQPQHF
TRBJ1-5 | TRBV5-1 | TRBD1 | NA | TGCGCCAGCAGCCCACAGGGGCCGAATCAGCCCCAGCATTTT | CASSPQGPNQPQHF
TRBJ2-3 | TRBV5-1 | NA | few | TGCGCCAGCAGCTTGGATGTGGAGACAGATACGCAGTATTTT | CASSLDVETDTQYF
TRBJ1-1 | TRBV28 | NA | NA | TGTGCCAGCCCCAACAACAAGAACACTGAAGCTTTCTTT | CASPNNKNTEAFF
TRBJ2-1 | TRBV24-1 | TRBD2 | NA | TGTGCCACCAGTGACCCAGGGACTAGCGGGAGTTTCGGTGAGCAGTTCTTC | CATSDPGTSGSFGEQFF
TRBJ2-2 | TRBV7-2 | NA | many | TGTGCCAGCAGCTCAGGACAGCTCACCGGGGAGCTGTTTTTT | CASSSGQLTGELFF
TRBJ2-2 | TRBV5-4 | NA | many | TGTGCCAGCAGCTTGTCGGAGGGGGTATCTTCTTACACCGGGGAGCTGTTTTTT | CASSLSEGVSSYTGELFF
TRBJ2-1 | TRBV12-3/TRBV12-4 | TRBD2 | many | TGTGCCAGCCGAGATGGACTAGCGGGGATTCCCTACAATGAGCAGTTCTTC | CASRDGLAGIPYNEQFF
TRBJ1-1 | TRBV27 | NA | few | TGTGCCAGCAGTTTATTCGGGAACAAGGACTGGAACACTGAAGCTTTCTTT | CASSLFGNKDWNTEAFF
TRBJ2-3 | TRBV27 | NA | many | TGTGCCAGCAGCCGGGACACAGATACGCAGTATTTT | CASSRDTDTQYF
TRBJ2-1 | TRBV10-3 | NA | few | TGTGCCATCTCTGGGTGGGAGGCAAGGAATGAGCAGTTCTTC | CAISGWEARNEQFF
TRBJ1-2 | TRBV6-5 | NA | many | TGTGCCAGCAGTTTAACACAGGGAGGGTACTATGGCTACACCTTC | CASSLTQGGYYGYTF
TRBJ2-1 | TRBV5-1 | NA | NA | TGCGCCAGCAGCGCATTGTTAGGGGTTAACAATGAGCAGCTCTTC | CASSALLGVNNEQLF